This TCR beta chain was identified in a study of blood T cell repertoires in COVID-19. Study background: The study drew acute and convalescent COVID-19 samples from the United States, Italy and Spain.

The authors' processing: Nucleated cell number was recorded as an estimate derived from reference gene primer amplification. Sequenced by immunoSEQ multiplex PCR; TCRdb stores in-frame clones only, minus some. The DNA gave D and trimming, while V, J and clone size come from that table. The table shows 280,000 or so clones, with approximately 85% occurring only once. Recruits, aged 18 to 89 years, lived in approximately 26 US areas. CDR1 is SGHRS, CDR2 YFSETQ, per germline. This CDR3 is 18 amino acids long. V shed 1 base, J shed 1 base, and the junction held 10 bases outside the gene matches. The count of this clone is one.

The specimen was PBMCs or T cells enriched from blood (not recorded which). V and J are TRBV5-1 and TRBJ2-5; the match to TRBD1 covers 10 bases. The receptor comes from a man aged 30 to 45 who had recovered from COVID-19. CDR3 region: CASSLSFWTGGGQETQYF. The CDR3 nucleotides are TGCGCCAGCAGCTTGAGTTTTTGGACAGGGGGTGGCCAAGAGACCCAGTACTTC.